One sample yielded the 25 T cell receptor beta chains listed below, sequenced in a study of blood T cell repertoires in COVID-19. TCRdb's table, derived via immunoSEQ multiplex PCR, lists solely in-frame clones and lacks some. The sample has roughly 58,000 clones, around two thirds seen once. The sample consisted of PBMCs or T cells enriched from blood (not recorded which). The receptors stem from a woman aged 60-75 years who had been exposed to COVID-19.

The chain couples TRBV3-1 (or the pseudogene TRBV3-2) to TRBJ1-2; 8 positions match TRBD1. Trimming at V came to 1 base and at J to 6 bases, leaving 4 bases not matched to a gene. CDR1 and CDR2 (germline): LGHDT, YNNKEL (reference sequence). This CDR3 region has 14 residues. DNA of the CDR3: TGTGCCAGCAGCCAAGGACAGGGGTTGGATGGCTACACCTTC. This encodes CASSQGQGLDGYTF.

This clone was seen once. The chain couples TRBV6-1 to TRBJ1-2; 7 nucleotides match TRBD1. After removal of 5 bases from V and 1 base from J, the junction contained 7 bases not matched to a gene. This CDR3 contains 15 residues. Germline V gene data show CDR1 as MNHNS and CDR2 as SASEGT. The CDR3 protein is CASSTGTAINYGYTF. CDR3 in DNA: TGTGCCAGCAGTACCGGGACAGCAATTAACTATGGCTACACCTTC.

The genes are TRBV3-1 (or the pseudogene TRBV3-2) and TRBJ1-2; a possible D gene is TRBD1 (6 bases). Trimming removed 6 bases at V and 5 bases at J, with 16 bases between. Germline loops: CDR1 LGHDT, CDR2 YNNKEL (reference sequence). This CDR3 is 14 amino acids long. CDR3 loop: CASSQTGPLYGYTF. The CDR3 region has the DNA TGTGCCAGCAGTCAAACAGGGCCGTTGTATGGCTACACCTTC.

V and J are TRBV19 and TRBJ2-2; TRBD2 aligns across 15 bases. After removal of 6 bases from V and 2 bases from J, the junction contained 1 base not matched to a gene. The CDR3 is made up of 16 amino acids. Germline lookup yields CDR1 LNHDA and CDR2 SQIVND (reference sequence). Written as DNA, the CDR3 is TGTGCCAGTAGGGGACTAGCGGGAGGAAACACCGGGGAGCTGTTTTTT. It encodes CASRGLAGGNTGELFF.

This chain uses TRBV7-2 with TRBJ1-5; no firm D call. Germline V lookup: CDR1 SGHTA, CDR2 FQGNSA. The CDR3 is 15 residues long. Trimming stripped 2 bases from V and 0 bases from J, with 8 bases between. Written as DNA, the CDR3 is TGTGCCAGCAGCTTACTCGTTTATAGCAATCAGCCCCAGCATTTT. The encoded protein is CASSLLVYSNQPQHF.

The chain links TRBV29-1 to TRBJ2-1, with a weak D call TRBD1 (6 bases). The CDR3 has 14 amino acids. Germline V lookup: CDR1 SQVTM, CDR2 ANQGSEA. The V gene lost 3 bases and the J gene lost 4 bases, with 13 bases spanning the gap. The CDR3 bases are TGCAGCGTTGATCGGTTGGGGGCTTACAATGAGCAGTTCTTC. This encodes CSVDRLGAYNEQFF.

This rearrangement joins TRBV2 to TRBJ2-5, with D possibly matching TRBD1 (5 bases). Germline V CDR1 and CDR2: SNHLY, FYNNEI. V was cut by 6 bases and J by 1 base, with 9 bases left in between. The CDR3 has 13 amino acids. CDR3 DNA: TGTGCCAGCAGCAGAGACAGCCAAGAGACCCAGTACTTC. It yields the protein CASSRDSQETQYF.

In its sample, this clone was seen a few times. This chain links TRBV6-4 with TRBJ2-2; no clear D gene. Trimming removed 2 bases from V and 1 base from J, with 5 bases in between. The CDR3 has 14 amino acids. CDR1 MRHNA and CDR2 SNTAGT come from the germline V gene. The CDR3 DNA is TGTGCCAGCAGTGACGGGCAGAACACCGGGGAGCTGTTTTTT. Translated: CASSDGQNTGELFF.

The chain couples TRBV28 to TRBJ1-2, with 9 bases identical to TRBD1. CDR3 length equals 12 residues. Germline V CDR1 and CDR2: MDHEN, SYDVKM. V was pared by 6 bases and J by 8 bases, with 4 bases of the junction left unmatched. DNA for the CDR3: TGTGCCAGCAGAACAGGGGGCGCAGGCTACACCTTC. Translated: CASRTGGAGYTF.

The V and J genes are TRBV27 and TRBJ1-2; 8 bases are shared with TRBD1. Trimming removed 5 bases from V and 1 base from J; junction bases left unmatched: 6. The CDR3 extends over 15 amino acids. Germline loops: CDR1 MNHEY, CDR2 SMNVEV (reference sequence). This CDR3 is CASSLAGTGNYGYTF. The DNA for the CDR3 is TGTGCCAGCAGTCTCGCCGGGACAGGTAACTATGGCTACACCTTC.

The CDR3 loop reads CAWSIWGGMNTEAFF. The CDR3 DNA reads TGTGCCTGGAGTATTTGGGGCGGAATGAACACTGAAGCTTTCTTT. The chain employs TRBV30 and TRBJ1-1; D perhaps matches TRBD1 (5 bases). CDR3 length: 15 amino acids. The germline CDR1 and CDR2 sequences are GTSNPN and SVGIG (reference sequence). The V end lost 2 bases, the J end lost 0 bases, and 13 bases lay between the germline ends.

In its sample, this clone was seen many times. This rearrangement joins TRBV28 to TRBJ1-6; TRBD1 agrees at 7 bases. Germline V gene sequence: CDR1 MDHEN, CDR2 SYDVKM. The ends lost 5 bases at V and 8 bases at J; junction bases unmatched: 6. The CDR3 has 14 amino acids. The CDR3 DNA reads TGTGCCAGCAGTCTTGGGACAGACTATTCACCCCTCCACTTT. This translates into CASSLGTDYSPLHF.

V gene TRBV2 combines with J gene TRBJ1-1, with D perhaps TRBD1 (5 bases). The V gene lost 6 bases and the J gene lost 10 bases, with 21 bases spanning the gap. The CDR3 loop spans 14 amino acids. Germline V gene sequence: CDR1 SNHLY, CDR2 FYNNEI. The CDR3 bases are TGTGCCAGCAGCTTGATCTCCTCAGGGTATGGAGCTTTCTTT. It yields the protein CASSLISSGYGAFF.

This clone appeared many times. The rearrangement joins TRBV11-2 to TRBJ2-5; 7 bases agree with TRBD2. The CDR3 covers 13 residues. The V gene's germline CDR1 is SGHAT and CDR2 FQNNGV. With V trimmed by 3 bases and J by 3 bases, 1 base remained unmatched. The CDR3 reads CASSFAGEETQYF. CDR3 nucleotide sequence: TGTGCCAGCAGCTTCGCGGGGGAAGAGACCCAGTACTTC.

The CDR3 loop is CAWRQTGSPLHF. CDR3 DNA: TGTGCCTGGCGCCAGACAGGTTCACCCCTCCACTTT. The V call is TRBV30, the J call TRBJ1-6, with D tentatively TRBD1 (6 bases). Trimming pared 5 bases from V and 9 bases from J, leaving 11 bases between. Germline V gene sequence: CDR1 GTSNPN, CDR2 SVGIG (reference sequence). The length of the CDR3 is 12 residues. The full variable domain, completed using reference TRBV30 and TRBJ1-6, is SQTIHQWPATLVQPVGSPLSLECTVEGTSNPNLYWYRQAAGRGLQLLFYSVGIGQISSEVPQNLSASRPQDRQFILSSKKLLLSDSGFYLCAWRQTGSPLHFGNGTRLTVT.

This chain links TRBV21-1 with TRBJ2-7; the table's D gene call, TRBD2, was not cross checked with the DNA. TRBV21-1 is recorded as a pseudogene. This CDR3 spans 18 amino acids. The CDR3 loop reads CASSTRHRPGKCSYEQYF. CDR3 nucleotides: TGTGCCAGCAGCACACGCCATAGACCGGGGAAATGTTCCTACGAGCAGTACTTC.

The CDR3 DNA reads as TGTGCCAGCAGCCTCGGACAACACACTGAAGCTTTCTTT. Its translation: CASSLGQHTEAFF. The chain carries TRBV12-1 and TRBJ1-1; TRBD1 is the table's D call and was not checked against the DNA. TRBV12-1 is a documented pseudogene. This CDR3 region has 13 residues.

The V call is TRBV20-1, the J call TRBJ1-5; 7 bases map to TRBD1. The CDR3 is made up of 15 amino acids. The V segment lost 3 bases and the J segment 2 bases; nucleotides outside the gene matches: 7. The V gene's germline CDR1 is DFQATT and CDR2 SNEGSKA (reference sequence). The CDR3, as DNA: TGCAGTGCTAGTGCTAATACAGGGGGCAATCAGCCCCAGCATTTT. Encoded protein: CSASANTGGNQPQHF.

The chain couples TRBV28 to TRBJ2-1; 8 bases are shared with TRBD1. Germline V CDR1 and CDR2: MDHEN, SYDVKM. The trim removed 5 bases at V and 7 bases at J, leaving 10 bases unmatched. The CDR3 is made up of 15 amino acids. Here the CDR3 reads CASSPGQGFVNEQFF. CDR3 in DNA: TGTGCCAGCAGTCCCGGACAGGGATTCGTTAATGAGCAGTTCTTC.

The count of this clone is one. At one of its ends the junction is not consistent with the germline gene, which may arise from a read error. This chain connects TRBV19 to TRBJ2-1, with a possible D match to TRBD2 (7 bases). Germline CDR1 reads LNHDA; CDR2 reads SQIVND (reference sequence). The CDR3 is 16 residues long. The CDR3 is CASGIELGRGDNEQFF. The CDR3 coding sequence is TGTGCCAGTGGTATAGAGCTAGGGAGGGGGGACAATGAGCAGTTCTTC. The full variable domain, its missing parts supplied by reference TRBV19 and TRBJ2-1, is DGGITQSPKYLFRKEGQNVTLSCEQNLNHDAMYWYRQDPGQGLRLIYYSQIVNDFQKGDIAEGYSVSREKKESFPLTVTSAQKNPTAFYLCASGIELGRGDNEQFFGPGTRLTVL.

The chain combines TRBV28 with TRBJ2-2; tentative D call: TRBD2 (5 bases). Germline CDR1 is MDHEN and CDR2 is SYDVKM. The V and J ends lost 9 bases and 1 base respectively, with 15 bases between them. The length of the CDR3 is 15 residues. In DNA, the CDR3 is TGTGCCAGTGAGGAGGATGAGTTGAACACCGGGGAGCTGTTTTTT. Residues: CASEEDELNTGELFF.

The chain couples TRBV5-5 to TRBJ2-3, with D possibly TRBD2 on 5 matching bases. The CDR3 has 14 residues. Germline CDR1 SGHKS, CDR2 YYEKEE (reference sequence). V lost 4 bases to trimming and J lost 4 bases, with 13 bases between them. In DNA, the CDR3 is TGTGCCAGCAGCCTGACCATCGGGGCAGATACGCAGTATTTT. This translates into CASSLTIGADTQYF.

The chain uses TRBV28 and TRBJ1-2, with D maybe TRBD1 (6 bases). CDR3 length: 11 amino acids. In germline, CDR1 is MDHEN, CDR2 SYDVKM. V was cut by 10 bases and J by 7 bases, with 13 bases left in between. The CDR3 bases are TGTGCCATCATCCAGGGGTTTGGCTACACCTTC. It yields the protein CAIIQGFGYTF.

This chain uses TRBV5-1 with TRBJ2-5; possibly TRBD2 for D (5 bases). Trimming left V 5 bases short and J 5 bases short, with 13 bases between. Germline values: CDR1 SGHRS, CDR2 YFSETQ. The CDR3 covers 13 residues. The CDR3, as DNA: TGCGCCAGCAGATTGTGGACTGAGGAGACCCAGTACTTC. This translates into CASRLWTEETQYF.

With respect to this clone: Relative to the germline gene, one junction end is altered; a read error may explain this. The chain has TRBV6-5 and TRBJ2-1; unclear D gene. Germline loops: CDR1 MNHEY, CDR2 SVGAGI. The CDR3 extends over 12 amino acids. The CDR3 DNA is TGTGCCAGCACCCCCATGAGCAGCGAGCAGCTCTTC. Protein: CASTPMSSEQLF.